This T cell receptor (beta chain) was found in a study of T cell responses to AZD1222 COVID-19 vaccine. Some clones are missing from TCRdb's copy, which holds only in-frame ones; the method was immunoSEQ multiplex PCR. The repertoire holds approximately 100,000 clones, 70% to 90% seen once, with about 2.5% in the top ten. Germline V gene lookup returns CDR1 SGHRS and CDR2 YFSETQ. There are 16 residues in the CDR3. V gave up 0 bases and J gave up 3 bases; unmatched junction bases: 5. The sequenced sample was peripheral blood, obtained 28 days after the second AZD1222 dose. This sequence was found in an adult who received the AZD1222 COVID-19 vaccine. The V and J genes are TRBV5-1 and TRBJ2-5; 10 positions match TRBD2. The CDR3 loop is CASSLARLAGEETQYF. As DNA, the CDR3 is TGCGCCAGCAGCTTGGCAAGGCTAGCGGGAGAAGAGACCCAGTACTTC.